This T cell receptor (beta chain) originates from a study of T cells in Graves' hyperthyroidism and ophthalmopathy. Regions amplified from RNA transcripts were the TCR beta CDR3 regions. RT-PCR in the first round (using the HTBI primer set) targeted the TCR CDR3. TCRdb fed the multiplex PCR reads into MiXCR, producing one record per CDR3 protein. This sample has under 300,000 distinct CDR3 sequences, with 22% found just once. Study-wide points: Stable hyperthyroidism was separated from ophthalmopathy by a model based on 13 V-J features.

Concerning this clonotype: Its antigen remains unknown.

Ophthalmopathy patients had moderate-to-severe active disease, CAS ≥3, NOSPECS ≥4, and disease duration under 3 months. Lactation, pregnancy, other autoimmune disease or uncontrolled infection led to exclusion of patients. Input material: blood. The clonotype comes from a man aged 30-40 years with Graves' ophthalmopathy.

CDR3 in DNA: TGTGCCAGTAGTACCCAGACAGGGCAGCCCCAGCATTTT. Translation: CASSTQTGQPQHF. The chain links TRBV19 to TRBJ1-5; 7 bases map to TRBD1. Germline CDR1 reads LNHDA; CDR2 reads SQIVND (reference sequence). CDR3 length: 13 amino acids. Unmatched junction bases numbered 4, after V lost 4 bases and J lost 7 bases.